These 10 T cell receptor beta chains were sequenced from one sample in a study of technical replicates of blood from a few donors. Produced via immunoSEQ multiplex PCR; TCRdb's table is partial and in-frame only. The sample lists about 75,000 clones, about 97% occurring once. Material: T cells isolated from PBMCs. All receptors come from a human donor in good health.

Here the CDR3 reads CASSPRDRDYEQYF. The DNA for the CDR3 is TGTGCCAGCAGCCCCCGGGACAGGGACTACGAGCAGTACTTC. The chain carries TRBV11-1 and TRBJ2-7; the match to TRBD1 covers 9 bases. CDR1 SGHAT and CDR2 FQDESV come from the germline V gene (reference sequence). This CDR3 contains 14 residues. The junction had 5 bases not matched to a gene; V was cut back by 5 bases and J by 3 bases.

The J gene is TRBJ1-5, the V gene TRBV28, with 7 bases fitting TRBD1. Unmatched junction bases numbered 4, after V lost 5 bases and J lost 6 bases. CDR3 length: 13 amino acids. Germline V gene sequence: CDR1 MDHEN, CDR2 SYDVKM. In DNA, the CDR3 is TGTGCCAGCAGTGACAGGGTGGGTCAGCCCCAGCATTTT. Encoded protein: CASSDRVGQPQHF.

The rearrangement links TRBV19 to TRBJ1-5; D is unclear. In germline, CDR1 is LNHDA, CDR2 SQIVND (reference sequence). V was shortened by 3 bases and J by 4 bases, with 7 bases between the two germline ends. The CDR3 is made up of 13 amino acids. Here the CDR3 DNA reads TGTGCCAGTAGTATCTGGAGGAATCAGCCCCAGCATTTT. Translated: CASSIWRNQPQHF.

The J gene is TRBJ2-3, the V gene TRBV6-5, with D uncertain. The V and J ends lost 7 bases and 0 bases respectively, with 8 bases between them. Germline V gene sequence: CDR1 MNHEY, CDR2 SVGAGI. The CDR3 has 13 residues. The CDR3 DNA sequence: TGTGCCAGCACGGTCCCTAGCACAGATACGCAGTATTTT. Translating it yields CASTVPSTDTQYF.

The CDR3 DNA is TGTGCCAGCAGCAGTTCTAGCGAACAAGAGACCCAGTACTTC. This gives the protein CASSSSSEQETQYF. V gene TRBV5-6 combines with J gene TRBJ2-5, with D possibly TRBD2 on 6 matching bases. Germline CDR1 is SGHDT and CDR2 is YYEEEE. V was cut by 4 bases and J by 2 bases, with 12 bases left in between. The CDR3 contains 14 residues.

J is TRBJ2-7 and V is TRBV6-5, with D unresolved. This CDR3 has 12 residues. The V gene lost 6 bases and the J gene lost 0 bases, with 6 bases spanning the gap. CDR1 MNHEY and CDR2 SVGAGI come from the germline V gene. DNA for the CDR3: TGTGCCAGCAGCCCCGGCTCCTACGAGCAGTACTTC. Its protein is CASSPGSYEQYF.

The V and J genes are TRBV7-2 and TRBJ2-3; 12 bases map to TRBD1. After removal of 1 base from V and 2 bases from J, the junction contained 4 bases not matched to a gene. The CDR3 has 17 residues. Germline V CDR1 and CDR2: SGHTA, FQGNSA. The chain's CDR3 is CASSLVGQGAPTDTQYF. The CDR3 DNA reads TGTGCCAGCAGCTTAGTGGGACAGGGGGCACCCACAGATACGCAGTATTTT.

The chain recombines TRBV30 with TRBJ1-6; 10 nucleotides align to TRBD1. Germline-derived CDR1 and CDR2 are GTSNPN and SVGIG (reference sequence). V trimming: 3 bases; J trimming: 12 bases; junction bases outside the gene matches: 11. The CDR3 sequence is 15 residues long. The CDR3 is CAWSHTGTGVVPLHF. The CDR3 coding sequence is TGTGCCTGGAGCCACACCGGGACAGGGGTAGTACCCCTCCACTTT.

The chain joins TRBV29-1 to TRBJ2-1, with TRBD2 as a possible D gene (5 bases). CDR1 is SQVTM and CDR2 is ANQGSEA in the germline V gene. This CDR3 region has 14 residues. Trimming stripped 6 bases from V and 2 bases from J, with 14 bases between. Here the CDR3 reads CSVATRFPYNEQFF. CDR3 coding DNA: TGCAGCGTCGCTACTAGGTTCCCCTACAATGAGCAGTTCTTC.

The chain has TRBV11-2 and TRBJ1-4; 7 positions match TRBD1. The J segment lost 7 bases and the V segment lost 1 base, leaving 3 bases of the junction unmatched. Per germline, CDR1 SGHAT and CDR2 FQNNGV. This CDR3 has 14 residues. DNA of the CDR3: TGTGCCAGCAGCTTAGTTCAGGGGGGTGAAAAACTGTTTTTT. As protein: CASSLVQGGEKLFF.